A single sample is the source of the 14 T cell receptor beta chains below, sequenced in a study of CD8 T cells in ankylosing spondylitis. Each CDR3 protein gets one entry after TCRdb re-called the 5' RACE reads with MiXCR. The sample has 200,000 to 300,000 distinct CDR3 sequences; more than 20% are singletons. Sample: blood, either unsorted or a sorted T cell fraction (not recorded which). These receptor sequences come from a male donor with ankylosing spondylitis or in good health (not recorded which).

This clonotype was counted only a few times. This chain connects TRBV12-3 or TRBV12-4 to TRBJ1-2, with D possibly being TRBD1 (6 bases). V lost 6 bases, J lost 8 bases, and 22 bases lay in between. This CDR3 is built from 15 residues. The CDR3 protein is CASSPSRGGGGGYTF. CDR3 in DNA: TGTGCCAGCAGCCCCTCACGGGGGGGCGGGGGAGGCTACACCTTC.

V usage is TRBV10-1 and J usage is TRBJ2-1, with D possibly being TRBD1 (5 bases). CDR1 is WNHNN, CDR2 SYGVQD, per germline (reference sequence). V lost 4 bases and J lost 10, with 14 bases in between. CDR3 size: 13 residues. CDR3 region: CASSVPGSLEQFF. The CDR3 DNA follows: TGCGCCAGCAGTGTCCCAGGGTCCCTAGAGCAGTTCTTC.

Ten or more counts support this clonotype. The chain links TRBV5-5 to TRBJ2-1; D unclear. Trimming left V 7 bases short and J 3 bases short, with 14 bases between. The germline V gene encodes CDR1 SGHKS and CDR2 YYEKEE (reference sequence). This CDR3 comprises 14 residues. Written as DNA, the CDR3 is TGTGCCAGCCAAGGCAGGATCGACTACAATGAGCAGTTCTTC. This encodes CASQGRIDYNEQFF.

The CDR3 sequence is CASSLGSAFNEKLFF. The CDR3 bases are TGTGCCAGCAGCCTGGGGAGTGCCTTTAATGAAAAACTGTTTTTT. V and J are TRBV5-6 and TRBJ1-4; D remains ambiguous. Germline assignment: CDR1 SGHDT and CDR2 YYEEEE. The CDR3 has 15 residues. V dropped 4 bases and J dropped 4 bases, with 14 bases sitting between them.

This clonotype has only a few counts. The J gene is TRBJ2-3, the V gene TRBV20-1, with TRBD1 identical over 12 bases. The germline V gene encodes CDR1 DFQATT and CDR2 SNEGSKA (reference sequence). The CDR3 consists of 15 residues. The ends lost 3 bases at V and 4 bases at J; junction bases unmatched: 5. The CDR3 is CSARPGQGASDTQYF. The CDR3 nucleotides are TGCAGTGCTAGGCCGGGACAGGGGGCTTCAGATACGCAGTATTTT.

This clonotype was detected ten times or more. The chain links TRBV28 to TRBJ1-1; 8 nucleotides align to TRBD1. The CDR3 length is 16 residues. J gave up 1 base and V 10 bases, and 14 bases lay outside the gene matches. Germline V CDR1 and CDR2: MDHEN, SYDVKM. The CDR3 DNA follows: TGTGCCACCTCCGGGACAGGACTGAGAAGGAACACTGAAGCTTTCTTT. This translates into CATSGTGLRRNTEAFF.

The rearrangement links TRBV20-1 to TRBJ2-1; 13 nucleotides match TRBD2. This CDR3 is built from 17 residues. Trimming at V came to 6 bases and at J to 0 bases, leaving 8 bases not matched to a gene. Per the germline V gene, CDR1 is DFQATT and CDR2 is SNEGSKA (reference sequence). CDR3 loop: CSAKTSGGPSSYNEQFF. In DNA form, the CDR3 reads TGCAGTGCAAAGACTAGCGGGGGGCCGAGCTCCTACAATGAGCAGTTCTTC.

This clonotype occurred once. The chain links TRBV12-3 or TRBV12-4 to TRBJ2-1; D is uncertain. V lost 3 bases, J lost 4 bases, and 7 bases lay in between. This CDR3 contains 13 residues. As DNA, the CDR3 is TGTGCCAGCAGTTTCCTCCGGTACAATGAGCAGTTCTTC. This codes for CASSFLRYNEQFF.

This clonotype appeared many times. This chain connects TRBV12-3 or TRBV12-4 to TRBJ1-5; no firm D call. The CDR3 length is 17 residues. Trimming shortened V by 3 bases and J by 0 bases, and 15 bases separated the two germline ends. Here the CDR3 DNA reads TGTGCCAGCAGTTTTTTGGATCTGGGTTATAGCAATCAGCCCCAGCATTTT. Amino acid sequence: CASSFLDLGYSNQPQHF.

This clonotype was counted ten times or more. The CDR3 is CASSLDRPTGELFF. In DNA, the CDR3 is TGTGCCAGCAGCTTGGACAGGCCCACCGGGGAGCTGTTTTTT. The chain uses TRBV5-6 and TRBJ2-2, with D possibly TRBD1 on 5 matching bases. The ends were cut back, 0 bases at V and 4 bases at J, with 7 bases in the middle. The CDR3 sequence is 14 residues long. Germline V lookup: CDR1 SGHDT, CDR2 YYEEEE.

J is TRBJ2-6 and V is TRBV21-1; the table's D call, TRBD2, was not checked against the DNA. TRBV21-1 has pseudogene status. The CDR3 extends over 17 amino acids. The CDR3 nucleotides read TGTGCCAGCAGCAACTCGCGGGGGAACTCTGGGGCCAACGTCCTGACTTTC. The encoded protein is CASSNSRGNSGANVLTF.

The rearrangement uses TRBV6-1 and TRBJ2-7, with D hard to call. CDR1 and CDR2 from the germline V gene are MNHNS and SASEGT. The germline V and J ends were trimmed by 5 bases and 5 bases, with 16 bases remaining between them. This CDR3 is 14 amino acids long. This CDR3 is CASSRSRPFHEQYF. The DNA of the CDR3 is TGTGCCAGCAGTCGGTCCCGCCCGTTCCACGAGCAGTACTTC.

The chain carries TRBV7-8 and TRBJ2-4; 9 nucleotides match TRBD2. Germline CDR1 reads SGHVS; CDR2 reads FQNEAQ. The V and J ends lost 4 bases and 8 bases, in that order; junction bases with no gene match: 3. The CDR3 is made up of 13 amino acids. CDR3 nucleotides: TGTGCCAGCAGCTCGGGACTAGCAGACATTCAGTACTTC. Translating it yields CASSSGLADIQYF.

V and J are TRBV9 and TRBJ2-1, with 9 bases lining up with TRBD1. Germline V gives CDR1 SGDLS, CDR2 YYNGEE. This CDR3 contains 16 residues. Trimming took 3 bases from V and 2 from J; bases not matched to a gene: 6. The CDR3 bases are TGTGCCAGCAGCGCCCGACAGGGGGACCCCTACAATGAGCAGTTCTTC. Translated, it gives CASSARQGDPYNEQFF. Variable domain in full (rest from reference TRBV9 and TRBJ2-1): DSGVTQTPKHLITATGQRVTLRCSPRSGDLSVYWYQQSLDQGLQFLIQYYNGEERAKGNILERFSAQQFPDLHSELNLSSLELGDSALYFCASSARQGDPYNEQFFGPGTRLTVL.